Presented here are 22 T cell receptor beta chains from one specimen sequenced in a study of T cells in Graves' hyperthyroidism and ophthalmopathy. RNA transcripts yielded amplified TCR beta CDR3 regions. Carried out on the TCR CDR3, a first-round RT-PCR used the HTBI primer set. TCRdb re-called the multiplex PCR reads through MiXCR, storing one row per CDR3 protein. Of about 660,000 distinct CDR3 sequences in the sample, over 40% were seen once. Sequencing was performed on peripheral blood or thyroid tissue (not recorded which). The receptors derive from an adult man with Graves' disease, either hyperthyroidism or ophthalmopathy (not recorded which).

V and J are TRBV29-1 and TRBJ2-7; 7 bases align to TRBD1. The CDR3 loop spans 12 amino acids. Germline values: CDR1 SQVTM, CDR2 ANQGSEA. With V trimmed by 3 bases and J by 11 bases, 10 bases remained unmatched. The CDR3 region has the DNA TGCAGCGTTGATGAGGGGGCTCCCCAAGAGTACTTC. The encoded protein is CSVDEGAPQEYF.

There are a few counts of this clonotype. The chain joins TRBV2 to TRBJ1-1; TRBD1 might be the D (5 bases). The CDR3 runs 14 residues. Looked up from germline, CDR1 is SNHLY and CDR2 is FYNNEI. V lost 2 bases and J lost 8, with 15 bases in between. CDR3 in amino acids: CASSERGPPAEAFF. The CDR3 region has the DNA TGTGCCAGCAGTGAAAGGGGACCGCCTGCCGAAGCTTTCTTT.

At least ten counts were recorded for this clonotype. The V call is TRBV7-2, the J call TRBJ1-4; 7 nucleotides agree with TRBD1. V gave up 4 bases and J gave up 6 bases; unmatched junction bases: 5. The CDR3 extends over 14 amino acids. Germline CDR1 and CDR2: SGHTA and FQGNSA. For the CDR3, the DNA is TGTGCCAGCAGCTCCACCGGGACAGATGAAAAACTGTTTTTT. It encodes CASSSTGTDEKLFF.

This clonotype was seen only once. The gene calls are TRBV5-1 and TRBJ1-6; D perhaps matches TRBD1 (5 bases). This CDR3 has 15 amino acids. V was trimmed by 2 bases and J by 14 bases, leaving 20 bases between them. The germline V gene encodes CDR1 SGHRS and CDR2 YFSETQ. The DNA of the CDR3 is TGCGCCAGCAGCTTAACGACAGTGGCCGAGGGAGCCCTCCACTTT. The encoded protein is CASSLTTVAEGALHF.

This sequence joins TRBV20-1 and TRBJ2-7, with 10 nucleotides matching TRBD2. From germline, CDR1 is DFQATT and CDR2 SNEGSKA (reference sequence). V trimming: 1 base; J trimming: 4 bases; junction bases outside the gene matches: 10. The CDR3 extends over 16 amino acids. CDR3 amino acids: CSARASSGSKMYEQYF. The DNA for the CDR3 is TGCAGTGCTAGAGCCTCTAGCGGGAGTAAAATGTACGAGCAGTACTTC.

This clonotype was observed many times. The rearrangement joins TRBV10-3 to TRBJ2-5; D is tentatively TRBD1 or TRBD2 (5 bases each). The V gene's germline CDR1 is ENHRY and CDR2 SYGVKD. V dropped 3 bases and J dropped 3 bases, with 20 bases sitting between them. CDR3 length equals 17 residues. CDR3 sequence: CAISDLPGRQREETQYF. The CDR3 nucleotides are TGTGCCATCAGTGACTTGCCGGGACGGCAAAGGGAAGAGACCCAGTACTTC.

This chain uses TRBV29-1 with TRBJ2-5, with 8 bases lining up with TRBD2. Germline V gene data show CDR1 as SQVTM and CDR2 as ANQGSEA. CDR3 length: 14 amino acids. Germline trimming cut 7 bases from V and 2 bases from J; bases unmatched to any gene: 9. The CDR3 DNA sequence: TGCAGCGGCCGACCGGGGGGGATGCAAGAGACCCAGTACTTC. Encoded protein: CSGRPGGMQETQYF.

This clonotype was seen only once. The chain uses TRBV14 and TRBJ1-6, with unresolved D. The V end was cut by 4 bases, the J end by 3 bases, with 13 bases between. This CDR3 is 16 amino acids long. The germline V gene encodes CDR1 SGHDN and CDR2 FVKESK. The CDR3 coding sequence is TGTGCCAGCAGCCCAGACCACAGAGGCTATAATTCACCCCTCCACTTT. Protein: CASSPDHRGYNSPLHF.

This clonotype was seen more than once but under ten times. The J gene is TRBJ2-3, the V gene TRBV2; no definite D call. Germline CDR1 and CDR2: SNHLY and FYNNEI. Deletions cut 2 bases from V and 6 bases from J, with 6 bases between. This CDR3 has 12 amino acids. CDR3 nucleotides: TGTGCCAGCAGTGAACTCGGGGATACGCAGTATTTT. Its translation: CASSELGDTQYF.

The CDR3 loop reads CASSSPEDYGYTF. DNA for the CDR3: TGTGCCAGCAGTAGCCCGGAGGACTATGGCTACACCTTC. V gene TRBV9 combines with J gene TRBJ1-2, with D hard to call. The CDR3 consists of 13 residues. The germline V and J ends were trimmed by 5 bases and 3 bases, with 11 bases remaining between them. CDR1 is SGDLS and CDR2 is YYNGEE in the germline V gene.

This clonotype showed up many times. The CDR3: CATSDPLSGNTIYF. The CDR3 DNA reads as TGTGCCACCAGTGATCCGTTGTCTGGAAACACCATATATTTT. The chain links TRBV24-1 to TRBJ1-3; D is unresolved. CDR3 length equals 14 residues. Germline lookup yields CDR1 KGHDR and CDR2 SFDVKD. V lost 3 bases, J lost 1 base, and 6 bases lay in between.

A remark on this clonotype: One end of the junction is discordant with germline, which a read error may explain. The chain combines TRBV7-8 with TRBJ2-2; tentative D call: TRBD1 (6 bases). Germline V gene data show CDR1 as SGHVS and CDR2 as FQNEAQ. The CDR3 consists of 8 residues. CDR3 sequence: CASSSGVF. CDR3 DNA: TGTGCCAGCAGCTCAGGGGTTTTC.

This clonotype has a handful of counts. The chain couples TRBV2 to TRBJ1-2; D possibly corresponds to TRBD1 (6 bases). Germline assignment: CDR1 SNHLY and CDR2 FYNNEI. Trimming shortened V by 5 bases and J by 4 bases, and 17 bases separated the two germline ends. This CDR3 is 15 amino acids long. CDR3: CASSYGGRSSYGYTF. CDR3 sequence (DNA): TGTGCCAGCAGTTATGGGGGGCGCAGTAGCTATGGCTACACCTTC.

This clonotype has more than one count but fewer than ten. This chain connects TRBV20-1 to TRBJ2-7; D perhaps matches TRBD1 (6 bases). Deletions cut 3 bases from V and 2 bases from J, with 14 bases between. The CDR3 runs 14 residues. Germline CDR1 is DFQATT and CDR2 is SNEGSKA (reference sequence). CDR3: CSASFGGRPYEQYF. The DNA for the CDR3 is TGCAGTGCTAGCTTTGGGGGCAGACCCTACGAGCAGTACTTC.

The chain joins TRBV7-9 to TRBJ1-4; D possibly corresponds to TRBD1 (5 bases). The CDR3 length is 14 residues. V lost 6 bases, J lost 6 bases, and 14 bases lay in between. Germline CDR1 reads SEHNR; CDR2 reads FQNEAQ (reference sequence). The DNA for the CDR3 is TGTGCCAGCAGTTTTCTAGGGGCGGATGAAAAACTGTTTTTT. Its protein is CASSFLGADEKLFF.

Of note for this clonotype: This clone may be a read error of a much larger clone one base away. This chain joins TRBV24-1 and TRBJ1-1; 7 bases are shared with TRBD1. Looked up from germline, CDR1 is KGHDR and CDR2 is SFDVKD. V shed 2 bases, J shed 5 bases, and the junction held 4 bases outside the gene matches. This CDR3 has 14 residues. Here the CDR3 DNA reads TGTGCCACCAGTGATTCCCCGACAGGGACTGAAGCTTTCTTT. Protein sequence: CATSDSPTGTEAFF.

At least ten counts were recorded for this clonotype. The chain carries TRBV12-3 or TRBV12-4 and TRBJ1-2; TRBD1 matches 9 bases. The CDR3 contains 14 residues. V lost 5 bases to trimming and J lost 5 bases; unmatched junction nucleotides: 6. The CDR3 reads CASSPGTGTYGYTF. The CDR3 DNA sequence: TGTGCCAGCAGTCCTGGGACAGGGACTTATGGCTACACCTTC.

The CDR3 DNA sequence: TGTGCCAGCAGCCATTCTGCGGGAGGAGGGTACGAGCAGTACTTC. Its protein product is CASSHSAGGGYEQYF. The J gene is TRBJ2-7, the V gene TRBV6-1; TRBD2 aligns across 8 bases. The CDR3 extends over 15 amino acids. Losses at the gene ends were 6 bases for V and 4 bases for J; bases not matched to a gene: 11. Per the germline V gene, CDR1 is MNHNS and CDR2 is SASEGT.

The chain has TRBV7-8 and TRBJ1-2; D is uncertain. Germline CDR1 SGHVS, CDR2 FQNEAQ. CDR3 length: 13 residues. Trimming cost V 5 bases and J 4 bases, with 11 bases left between them. The CDR3 is CASSQTAVYGYTF. CDR3 DNA sequence: TGTGCCAGCAGCCAAACAGCAGTCTATGGCTACACCTTC.

This clonotype showed up many times. The V gene is TRBV10-3, the J gene TRBJ2-7; a possible D gene is TRBD1 (5 bases). This CDR3 region has 13 residues. V lost 3 bases and J lost 5, with 11 bases in between. Germline CDR1 reads ENHRY; CDR2 reads SYGVKD. The CDR3 DNA reads as TGTGCCATCAGTGATGGGCAGGGCCACGAGCAGTACTTC. This codes for CAISDGQGHEQYF.

Notes on this clonotype: A junction end diverges from the germline sequence, so it may reflect a read error. The J gene is TRBJ1-1, the V gene TRBV7-3; no clear D. Germline lookup yields CDR1 SGHTA and CDR2 FQGTGA. The CDR3 has 16 amino acids. CDR3 region: CASSQDAGGISTEAFF. The CDR3 DNA follows: TGCGCCAGCAGCCAAGATGCCGGAGGAATAAGCACTGAAGCTTTCTTT. Complete variable domain (other parts from reference TRBV7-3 and TRBJ1-1): GAGVSQTPSNKVTEKGKYVELRCDPISGHTALYWYRQSLGQGPEFLIYFQGTGAADDSGLPNDRFFAVRPEGSVSTLKIQRTERGDSAVYLCASSQDAGGISTEAFFGQGTRLTVV.

Ten or more counts support this clonotype. The chain has TRBV19 and TRBJ1-2; 7 bases map to TRBD1. The CDR3 has 15 amino acids. Unmatched junction bases numbered 7, after V lost 3 bases and J lost 3 bases. Germline V gene sequence: CDR1 LNHDA, CDR2 SQIVND (reference sequence). DNA of the CDR3: TGTGCCAGTAGTATCGACTACAGGGGCCACTATGGCTACACCTTC. Translation: CASSIDYRGHYGYTF.